What follows is one T cell receptor beta chain and its context. Germline V gene sequence: CDR1 SGHRS, CDR2 YFSETQ. The V and J ends lost 3 bases and 3 bases respectively, with 13 bases between them. The CDR3 has 14 residues. In the study's own analysis: From reference gene primer amplification, estimates of nucleated cell counts were derived. The table came from immunoSEQ multiplex PCR; TCRdb's copy has only in-frame clones and leaves some out. D and trimming were read from the DNA, whereas the V and J calls and clone size are those reported in that table. Among a few hundred thousand clones, roughly 90% were seen once, and the ten largest hold 6.4%. This entry is derived from a study of blood T cell repertoires in COVID-19. Overall study: COVID-19 samples collected from the United States, Italy and Spain covered acute and convalescent phases. In each case, the material was cDNA or gDNA derived from T cells, B-cell-depleted T cells, or PBMCs.

This chain joins TRBV5-1 and TRBJ2-7; TRBD2 is a possible D gene (6 bases). This sequence originates from a man aged 18-30 years who had recovered from COVID-19. Sequencing used peripheral blood. The CDR3, as DNA: TGCGCCAGCAGCTACCTCGGGGGTGTCTACGAGCAGTACTTC. It translates to CASSYLGGVYEQYF.